This T cell receptor beta chain was retrieved from a study of blood T cell repertoires in COVID-19. Whole-study context: Whether acute or convalescent, the COVID-19 samples came from the United States, Italy and Spain. PBMCs, B-cell-depleted T cells, or T cells were the source of the cDNA or gDNA that made up the material.

CDR1 is MDHEN and CDR2 is SYDVKM in the germline V gene. CDR3 size: 16 residues. V was pared by 3 bases and J by 0 bases, with 5 bases of the junction left unmatched. Under the authors' procedure: Amplifying reference gene primers gave estimates of nucleated cell counts. The repertoire was sequenced with immunoSEQ multiplex PCR; TCRdb's copy has only in-frame clones and lacks some. V, J and clone size are taken as reported in that table, and D and trimming were inferred from the DNA itself. The sample records some 88,000 clones, under 90% being singletons. Sample: peripheral blood. This receptor was taken from a woman between 65 and 79 years old with acute or convalescent COVID-19. The chain uses TRBV28 and TRBJ2-4; 7 bases match TRBD1. The CDR3, as DNA: TGTGCCAGCAGTTTGGGACAGACACTAGCCAAAAACATTCAGTACTTC. It is translated as CASSLGQTLAKNIQYF.